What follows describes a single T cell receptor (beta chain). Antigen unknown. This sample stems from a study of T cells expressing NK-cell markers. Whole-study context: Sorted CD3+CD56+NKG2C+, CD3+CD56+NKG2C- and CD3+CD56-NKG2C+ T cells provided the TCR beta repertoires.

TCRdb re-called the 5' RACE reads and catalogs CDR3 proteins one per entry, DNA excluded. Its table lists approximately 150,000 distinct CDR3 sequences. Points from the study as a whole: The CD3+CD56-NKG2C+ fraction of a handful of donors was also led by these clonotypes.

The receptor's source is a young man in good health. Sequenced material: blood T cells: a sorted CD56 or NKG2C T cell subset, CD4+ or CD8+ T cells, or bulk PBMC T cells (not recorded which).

This CDR3 is CASKKMGTASYEQYF. The chain uses TRBV6-5 and TRBJ2-7; TCRdb reports TRBD1, a call that lacks DNA to check it against. In germline, CDR1 is MNHEY, CDR2 SVGAGI. The length of the CDR3 is 15 residues.